Shown below are 8 T cell receptor beta chains from a single sample sequenced in a study of shared clonotypes between healthy human individuals. Sequencing used immunoSEQ multiplex PCR; TCRdb keeps in-frame clones, though not all of them. The sample records about 2.4 million clones, 85% to 95% being singletons. The sequenced sample consisted of naive CD4+ T cells sorted from blood. Sample subset: CD45RA+ positively selected. The receptor source for this set is a man between 18 and 35 years old in good health.

This clone was observed once. The chain has TRBV12-5 and TRBJ1-1; D unresolved. The CDR3 length is 13 residues. V shed 2 bases and J shed 0 bases, with 4 bases lying between them. Per the germline V gene, CDR1 is LGHNT and CDR2 is FRNRAP. The CDR3 here is CASGLTVNTEAFF. In DNA, the CDR3 is TGTGCTAGTGGTTTGACGGTGAACACTGAAGCTTTCTTT.

This clone has a single count. V gene TRBV5-1 combines with J gene TRBJ1-6; D is possibly TRBD1 (5 bases). CDR1 SGHRS and CDR2 YFSETQ come from the germline V gene. The CDR3 covers 15 residues. V lost 0 bases and J 6 bases, leaving 10 bases between the germline ends. CDR3 residues: CASSLEGASNSPLHF. The CDR3 bases are TGCGCCAGCAGCTTGGAAGGGGCGAGTAATTCACCCCTCCACTTT.

V and J are TRBV4-1 and TRBJ2-5, with D maybe TRBD2 (7 bases). CDR1 and CDR2 (germline): MGHRA, YSYEKL. The CDR3 is 16 residues long. With 0 bases removed from V and 3 bases from J, the gap between germline ends came to 14 bases. In DNA form, the CDR3 reads TGCGCCAGCAGCCAAGATCTCCAAGGGGGGGAAGAGACCCAGTACTTC. It yields the protein CASSQDLQGGEETQYF.

This chain connects TRBV9 to TRBJ1-5; D gene ambiguous. CDR3 length equals 13 residues. V dropped 0 bases and J dropped 0 bases, with 1 base sitting between them. The germline V gene has CDR1 SGDLS and CDR2 YYNGEE. CDR3 region: CASSVASNQPQHF. CDR3 nucleotides: TGTGCCAGCAGCGTAGCTAGCAATCAGCCCCAGCATTTT.

The chain joins TRBV7-2 to TRBJ2-4, with 11 positions matching TRBD2. The CDR3 length is 19 residues. Looked up from germline, CDR1 is SGHTA and CDR2 is FQGNSA. Trimming removed 3 bases from V and 0 bases from J; junction bases left unmatched: 10. DNA of the CDR3: TGTGCCAGCAGCTTGGGTTTAGCGGGAGGGATAAAAGCCAAAAACATTCAGTACTTC. Translating it yields CASSLGLAGGIKAKNIQYF.

The chain combines TRBV2 with TRBJ1-4; 8 bases are a match to TRBD1. CDR1 is SNHLY, CDR2 FYNNEI, per germline. V shed 7 bases, J shed 5 bases, and the junction held 6 bases outside the gene matches. This CDR3 has 14 residues. In DNA, the CDR3 is TGTGCCAGCAAAATAAGGGACAGGAATGAAAAACTGTTTTTT. It codes for CASKIRDRNEKLFF.

This sequence joins TRBV19 and TRBJ1-3, with 7 bases identical to TRBD1. Germline V lookup: CDR1 LNHDA, CDR2 SQIVND (reference sequence). CDR3 length: 13 residues. V lost 3 bases, J lost 11 bases, and 7 bases stayed unmatched. CDR3: CASSIRDSSPIYF. CDR3 coding DNA: TGTGCCAGTAGTATTCGGGACAGCTCCCCCATATATTTT.

This clone showed up just once. This chain uses TRBV19 with TRBJ1-2; D gene ambiguous. Germline lookup yields CDR1 LNHDA and CDR2 SQIVND (reference sequence). This CDR3 is 14 amino acids long. Trimming pared 1 base from V and 4 bases from J, leaving 10 bases between. The CDR3 DNA reads as TGTGCCAGTAGTATAGTGGGCGGAACCTATGGCTACACCTTC. Protein: CASSIVGGTYGYTF.